This T cell receptor (beta chain) derives from a study of T cell changes during pregnancy in multiple sclerosis. V lost 4 bases and J lost 7, with 14 bases in between. Germline V gene sequence: CDR1 SGDLS, CDR2 YYNGEE. The CDR3 sequence is 14 residues long. Using immunoSEQ multiplex PCR, the repertoire was profiled, and TCRdb retains in-frame clones only, with some absent. The data show over 40,000 clones, roughly 90% seen once. Sequenced here: CD4+ T cells from peripheral blood mononuclear cells, sampled in the second trimester of pregnancy. The receptor's source is a female donor with multiple sclerosis, enrolled in a pregnancy study. V gene TRBV9 combines with J gene TRBJ2-2; D uncertain. This CDR3 is CASSPRTWYGELFF. CDR3 nucleotide sequence: TGTGCCAGCAGCCCCCGTACTTGGTACGGGGAGCTGTTTTTT.